The 31 T cell receptor beta chains in this list originate from one sample, sequenced in a study of blood T cells in healthy people across ages. A second PCR, run for roughly 7 to 12 cycles, used a sample-barcoded 5' primer plus a J-beta primer mix. TCRdb re-called the 5' RACE reads through MiXCR, storing one row per CDR3 protein. The table records hundreds of thousands of distinct CDR3 sequences, over 45% of them present only once. The sequenced sample consisted of blood. These receptors all come from a woman aged 55-70 years in good health.

This clonotype was seen a handful of times. V is TRBV6-2 or TRBV6-3 and J is TRBJ2-5; 10 nucleotides align to TRBD2. The V gene's germline CDR1 is MNHEY and CDR2 SVGEGT. The ends lost 4 bases at V and 1 base at J; junction bases unmatched: 9. The CDR3 totals 17 residues. CDR3 DNA sequence: TGTGCCAGCAGTTCCCGTCCGGGACTAGCGTCCCAAGAGACCCAGTACTTC. Amino acid sequence: CASSSRPGLASQETQYF.

The gene calls are TRBV28 and TRBJ2-7; 8 positions agree with TRBD1. This CDR3 comprises 16 residues. J was trimmed by 5 bases and V by 4 bases; bases with no gene match: 13. Looked up from germline, CDR1 is MDHEN and CDR2 is SYDVKM. CDR3 nucleotide sequence: TGTGCCAGCAGTTCAAGGCTCCGGGACAGGTTCCACGAGCAGTACTTC. Protein sequence: CASSSRLRDRFHEQYF.

The rearrangement joins TRBV20-1 to TRBJ1-1; 10 bases map to TRBD1. The trim removed 3 bases at V and 4 bases at J, leaving 8 bases unmatched. The CDR3 is 15 amino acids. Germline CDR1 and CDR2: DFQATT and SNEGSKA (reference sequence). The CDR3 bases are TGCAGTGCTAGGGACAGGGGGTTGGGCACCACTGAAGCTTTCTTT. Encoded protein: CSARDRGLGTTEAFF.

Comments on this clonotype: One junction end does not reproduce the germline sequence, and a read error may be involved. The J gene is TRBJ2-1, the V gene TRBV18; TRBD2 aligns across 10 bases. The CDR3 is 16 amino acids. Germline V lookup: CDR1 KGHSH, CDR2 LQKENI. Here the CDR3 reads CTSSPPSSGRNNEQFF. The DNA of the CDR3 is TGTACCAGCTCACCACCGAGTAGCGGGAGGAACAATGAGCAGTTCTTC.

At least ten counts were recorded for this clonotype. The chain employs TRBV12-3 or TRBV12-4 and TRBJ1-1; D is undetermined. The ends were cut back, 1 base at V and 1 base at J, with 4 bases in the middle. CDR3 size: 13 residues. CDR3 residues: CASSLVENTEAFF. The CDR3 DNA sequence: TGTGCCAGCAGTTTAGTGGAGAACACTGAAGCTTTCTTT.

CDR3 nucleotide sequence: TGCAGTGCTATTGGGGCATCTAGTCCCCATGAGCAGTTCTTC. Residues: CSAIGASSPHEQFF. The chain links TRBV20-1 to TRBJ2-1, with a possible D match to TRBD1 (5 bases). Germline V lookup: CDR1 DFQATT, CDR2 SNEGSKA (reference sequence). This CDR3 has 14 residues. V lost 4 bases and J 8 bases, leaving 18 bases between the germline ends.

The chain couples TRBV5-1 to TRBJ2-5, with 7 bases fitting TRBD2. The J call is doubtful: the DNA matches TRBJ2-7 better. In germline, CDR1 is SGHRS, CDR2 YFSETQ. This CDR3 comprises 15 residues. The CDR3 coding sequence is TGCGCCAGCAGCCCCCCGGCGGGAGTAAGCTACGAGCAGTACTTC. It is translated as CASSPPAGVSYEQYF.

This rearrangement joins TRBV5-1 to TRBJ2-1; 8 bases fit TRBD2. This CDR3 region has 17 residues. V dropped 3 bases and J dropped 6; count of bases not matched to a gene: 14. Germline assignment: CDR1 SGHRS and CDR2 YFSETQ. The CDR3 nucleotides are TGCGCCAGCAGCTCCTGGTCGGGACTAGTTGAAATCAATGAGCAGTTCTTC. Amino acid sequence: CASSSWSGLVEINEQFF.

V gene TRBV7-9 combines with J gene TRBJ2-3; 7 nucleotides agree with TRBD2. Germline lookup yields CDR1 SEHNR and CDR2 FQNEAQ (reference sequence). The CDR3 is 15 residues long. The V gene end was trimmed by 6 bases and the J gene end by 0 bases; junction bases not matched to a gene: 6. The CDR3 coding sequence is TGTGCCAGCAGGCTACTAGCGACCAGCACAGATACGCAGTATTTT. Amino acid sequence: CASRLLATSTDTQYF.

J is TRBJ2-1 and V is TRBV27, with D uncertain. The CDR3 totals 12 residues. CDR1 MNHEY and CDR2 SMNVEV come from the germline V gene (reference sequence). Deletions cut 3 bases from V and 13 bases from J, with 13 bases between. Here the CDR3 reads CASSLVAETQFF. The DNA of the CDR3 is TGTGCCAGCAGTTTGGTCGCGGAGACCCAGTTCTTC.

The CDR3 region is CSARDGQGSSQKQYF. CDR3 DNA sequence: TGCAGTGCTAGGGATGGACAGGGCTCCTCGCAGAAGCAGTATTTT. The chain carries TRBV20-1 and TRBJ2-3, with 8 bases identical to TRBD1. Germline-derived CDR1 and CDR2 are DFQATT and SNEGSKA (reference sequence). This CDR3 region has 15 residues. V shed 3 bases, J shed 11 bases, and the junction held 16 bases outside the gene matches.

This sequence joins TRBV13 and TRBJ2-1; 10 bases are a match to TRBD2. Trimming removed 5 bases from V and 3 bases from J; junction bases left unmatched: 10. This CDR3 has 17 residues. The germline CDR1 and CDR2 sequences are PRHDT and FYEKMQ (reference sequence). The CDR3 region has the DNA TGTGCCAGCAGCGCAAGGGGACTAGCGAAAAACTACAATGAGCAGTTCTTC. Translating it yields CASSARGLAKNYNEQFF.

The V gene is TRBV5-1, the J gene TRBJ2-5; 7 positions agree with TRBD1. Trimming took 6 bases from V and 2 from J; bases not matched to a gene: 16. The CDR3 extends over 17 amino acids. CDR1 and CDR2 from the germline V gene are SGHRS and YFSETQ. CDR3 sequence: CASTIYGTAAPQETQYF. As DNA, the CDR3 is TGCGCCAGCACCATTTACGGGACAGCGGCACCGCAAGAGACCCAGTACTTC.

This clonotype was found a few times. The junction departs from germline at one end; a sequencing error may be responsible. The rearrangement links TRBV6-2 or TRBV6-3 to TRBJ2-5; TRBD2 matches at 10 bases. This CDR3 is 13 amino acids long. Germline V gene lookup returns CDR1 MNHEY and CDR2 SVGEGT. The chain's CDR3 is CASSDSTLAGEYF. The CDR3 bases are TGTGCCAGCAGTGACTCGACCCTAGCGGGGGAGTACTTC.

The sample holds a few counts of this clonotype. This chain uses TRBV4-2 with TRBJ2-5; D is uncertain. The CDR3 consists of 13 residues. Germline values: CDR1 LGHNA, CDR2 YNFKEQ. V was shortened by 4 bases and J by 2 bases, with 8 bases between the two germline ends. The CDR3: CASSLWQQETQYF. The DNA for the CDR3 is TGTGCCAGCAGCCTTTGGCAGCAAGAGACCCAGTACTTC.

The chain has TRBV27 and TRBJ1-1; 7 bases line up with TRBD1. The junction had 7 bases not matched to a gene; V was cut back by 7 bases and J by 5 bases. This CDR3 has 13 residues. Looked up from germline, CDR1 is MNHEY and CDR2 is SMNVEV (reference sequence). The CDR3: CASKGGLGTEAFF. CDR3 in DNA: TGTGCCAGCAAAGGGGGCTTGGGGACTGAAGCTTTCTTT.

This clonotype turned up a few times. The CDR3 nucleotides read TGTGCCAGCAGTTTATTACAGTCCCGCTCCTACGAGCAGTACTTC. This gives the protein CASSLLQSRSYEQYF. The chain is built from TRBV27 and TRBJ2-7, with D uncertain. Germline loops: CDR1 MNHEY, CDR2 SMNVEV (reference sequence). Trimming stripped 1 base from V and 0 bases from J, with 10 bases between. The CDR3 is 15 residues long.

J is TRBJ2-1 and V is TRBV20-1, with 8 positions matching TRBD2. In germline, CDR1 is DFQATT, CDR2 SNEGSKA (reference sequence). CDR3 length: 13 amino acids. The CDR3 nucleotides read TGCTACGCCCGGACTAGCTTAGACAATGAGCAGTTCTTC. This gives the protein CYARTSLDNEQFF.

V usage is TRBV29-1 and J usage is TRBJ2-5; a weak D match, TRBD2 (5 bases). V dropped 5 bases and J dropped 11 bases, with 27 bases sitting between them. The CDR3 has 15 residues. CDR1 SQVTM and CDR2 ANQGSEA come from the germline V gene. The chain's CDR3 is CSVRPRPTGYNEQYF. The CDR3 nucleotides read TGCAGCGTTCGTCCACGACCTACGGGGTACAATGAGCAGTACTTC.

This clonotype occurred a few times. This rearrangement joins TRBV14 to TRBJ2-5, with D unclear. Germline V gene lookup returns CDR1 SGHDN and CDR2 FVKESK. The CDR3 contains 14 residues. Deletions cut 0 bases from V and 7 bases from J, with 12 bases between. CDR3 DNA sequence: TGTGCCAGCAGCCAAGATGGTATAAGAGGGACCCAGTACTTC. Translated, it gives CASSQDGIRGTQYF.

V gene TRBV20-1 combines with J gene TRBJ2-5; 8 bases agree with TRBD2. The J call is in doubt because the DNA end fits TRBJ2-7 better. This CDR3 region has 13 residues. From germline, CDR1 is DFQATT and CDR2 SNEGSKA (reference sequence). This CDR3 reads CSVSGTSSYEQYF. CDR3 DNA: TGCAGTGTTTCCGGGACTAGTAGCTACGAGCAGTACTTC.

This clonotype came up a few times. The chain couples TRBV4-2 to TRBJ1-6; 9 positions match TRBD1. CDR1 LGHNA and CDR2 YNFKEQ come from the germline V gene. The CDR3 length is 15 residues. V lost 4 bases to trimming and J lost 10 bases; unmatched junction nucleotides: 8. The CDR3 sequence: CASSRGQGTPSPLHF. CDR3 sequence (DNA): TGTGCCAGCAGCCGAGGACAGGGGACACCCTCACCCCTCCACTTT.

This chain links TRBV7-3 with TRBJ2-7; tentatively, D is TRBD2 (5 bases). V lost 0 bases and J lost 3, with 12 bases in between. The CDR3 spans 15 residues. CDR1 is SGHTA, CDR2 FQGTGA, per germline. CDR3 in amino acids: CASSLTPGSGYEQYF. The CDR3 region has the DNA TGTGCCAGCAGCTTAACCCCGGGATCAGGCTACGAGCAGTACTTC.

This clonotype was found many times. A read error may explain this, as a much larger clone is one base away. The chain joins TRBV20-1 to TRBJ2-1; maybe TRBD2 (5 bases). The J call may be faulty, since TRBJ2-7 better matches the DNA end. Germline values: CDR1 DFQATT, CDR2 SNEGSKA (reference sequence). CDR3 size: 15 residues. The CDR3 region is CSAPTGKSSYNEQYF. CDR3 sequence (DNA): TGCAGTGCTCCTACCGGGAAGAGCTCCTACAATGAGCAGTACTTC.

The J gene is TRBJ2-1, the V gene TRBV12-3 or TRBV12-4; a weak D match, TRBD2 (5 bases). This CDR3 is built from 15 residues. Deletions cut 2 bases from V and 3 bases from J, with 11 bases between. CDR3 sequence (DNA): TGTGCCAGCAGTTTAAGCGGAGCCCACTACAATGAGCAGTTCTTC. Its translation: CASSLSGAHYNEQFF.

This clonotype has just a few counts. For the CDR3, the DNA is TGTGCCACCAGTGATTTATACAGGGGCACAGATACGCAGTATTTT. This sequence encodes CATSDLYRGTDTQYF. The rearrangement uses TRBV24-1 and TRBJ2-3; maybe TRBD1 (6 bases). The CDR3 runs to 15 residues. V dropped 1 base and J dropped 1 base, with 8 bases sitting between them. CDR1 KGHDR and CDR2 SFDVKD come from the germline V gene.

This clonotype was found a few times. The chain uses TRBV21-1 and TRBJ2-7. TRBV21-1 has pseudogene status. The CDR3 extends over 13 amino acids. The CDR3 bases are TGTGCCAGCAGCAGGAACACCAACTACGAGCAGTACTTC. Translating gives CASSRNTNYEQYF.

This clonotype was seen once. The chain combines TRBV7-2 with TRBJ2-7; tentative D call: TRBD2 (6 bases). The CDR3 is 16 amino acids. V was pared by 0 bases and J by 4 bases, with 16 bases between. The germline CDR1 and CDR2 sequences are SGHTA and FQGNSA. This CDR3 is CASSLARGRREYEQYF. The CDR3 DNA reads as TGTGCCAGCAGCTTAGCGCGGGGACGCCGCGAATACGAGCAGTACTTC.

The chain employs TRBV20-1 and TRBJ2-4; no clear D gene. The J call may not be correct, given that the DNA end is closer to TRBJ2-5. The CDR3 is 11 amino acids. Germline V gives CDR1 DFQATT, CDR2 SNEGSKA (reference sequence). This CDR3 reads CSANREETQYF. Here the CDR3 DNA reads TGCAGTGCTAATAGAGAAGAGACCCAGTACTTC.

The DNA for the CDR3 is TGTGCCAGCAGCTTGGATCAGGGGGCGAGGGAGCAGTACTTC. It codes for CASSLDQGAREQYF. The rearrangement links TRBV5-6 to TRBJ2-4, with 8 bases identical to TRBD1. The V gene end was trimmed by 0 bases and the J gene end by 13 bases; junction bases not matched to a gene: 9. This CDR3 comprises 14 residues. In germline, CDR1 is SGHDT, CDR2 YYEEEE.

The chain combines TRBV5-6 with TRBJ2-1; D uncertain. Per the germline V gene, CDR1 is SGHDT and CDR2 is YYEEEE. Trimming took 4 bases from V and 8 from J, leaving 13 bases between them. This CDR3 is 13 amino acids long. The CDR3 region is CASSKTATDEQFF. DNA for the CDR3: TGTGCCAGCAGCAAAACAGCAACCGATGAGCAGTTCTTC.